The present entry profiles one TCR beta chain with its context. Its antigen specificity is not known. The sample was run on a NextSeq 550. The Human TCR Profiling Kit (MiLaboratory) was used to make UMI-labeled 5' RACE TRB cDNA libraries. cDNA synthesis used the entire amount of extracted RNA, and PCR amplification then used the entire amount of cDNA produced. Libraries were prepared in parallel using an identical number of PCR cycles. From the authors' description of their analysis: MIGEC and MiXCR extracted about 57,000 +/- 9,900 unique UMI-labeled TRB cDNA molecules per library, requiring at least two reads per UMI. On average, roughly 40,000 +/- 10,000 functional in-frame TRB CDR3 nucleotide clonotypes lacking stop codons were found per library. After each sample was downsampled to 5000 UMI-labeled TRB molecules, VDJtools was used to calculate diversity metrics such as normalized Shannon-Wiener and Chao1. VDJtools was used to calculate clonotype-size-weighted physicochemical properties of the central five CDR3 residues, namely interaction energy, strength, volume and Kidera factor 4. TCRdb reprocessed the sequencing reads and holds a single record per CDR3 protein sequence, with no DNA. Clone size and V and J calls follow TCRdb, not the original study. This sample's table carries 150,000 or so distinct CDR3 sequences. Approximately 0.51% of the sample lies in the top ten.

For each CD8+ T cell subset, flow sorting was done in triplicate, and a few hundred thousand cells per subset went directly into RLT lysis buffer. Naive CD8+ T cells were defined stringently as CD45RO-CCR7+CD27+CD95- to exclude memory contaminants. Standard density gradient centrifugation was used to isolate peripheral blood mononuclear cells from buffy coats. A FACSAria III was used to flow-sort naive CD8+ T cells into CXCR3-negative and CXCR3-positive populations. Total RNA was extracted from sorted cells with an RNeasy Mini Kit. This sample is part of a study of CXCR3-negative and CXCR3-positive naive CD8 T cells (dated by TCRdb to between 2018 and 2020). Regarding the study in general: About 135 million TRB reads were obtained in total, roughly 1.5 +/- 0.3 million reads per library. Diversity and physicochemical repertoire analyses covered around 10 donors pooled from two independent experiments. Naive subsets from 5 or 6 donors and memory cells from 3 donors were included in the TRBV-TRBJ cluster analysis. On the study overall, not on this receptor specifically: Freshly isolated PBMCs were used for most assays because CXCR3 expression went down partially after cryopreservation. Because surface CD5, which has been linked to self-reactivity in mice, was comparable between naive subsets, TCR interaction strength was also inferred from TRB CDR3 physicochemical properties. Comparably high repertoire diversity was found in both naive subsets, whereas much lower repertoire diversity was found in memory CD8+ T cells. Compared with CXCR3-negative naive cells, CXCR3-positive naive cells had TRB CDR3s with higher hydrophobicity (lower Kidera factor 4), lower energy, and higher strength and volume indices. Similar TRBV-TRBJ usage was shown by naive CXCR3-negative and CXCR3-positive cells from the same donor, whereas distinct patterns were shown by memory cells.

The TCR originated in a human donor in good health. Some clones in this sample may be carry-over from other donors' samples. Sequencing was carried out using naive CXCR3+ CD8+ T cells from blood. According to the study, the label for this sample's cell subset or site signals: CD45RO-CCR7+CD27+CD95- naive CD8+ T cells expressing CXCR3 (TNR3+).

The CDR3 region reads CASSAQSYEQYF. This receptor chain uses TRBV7-9 and TRBJ2-7. The CDR3 runs 12 residues from the cysteine to the phenylalanine. There is no recorded DNA. The germline V gene (reference sequence) specifies SEHNR as CDR1 and FQNEAQ as CDR2.